This TCR beta chain is drawn from a study of blood T cell repertoires in COVID-19. Study as a whole: Sites in the United States, Italy and Spain provided acute and convalescent COVID-19 samples. PBMCs, B-cell-depleted T cells, or T cells provided the cDNA or gDNA that made up the material.

The germline V gene encodes CDR1 KGHSH and CDR2 LQKENI. There are 13 residues in the CDR3. V was cut by 3 bases and J by 4 bases, with 10 bases left in between. Methods used by the authors: Reference gene primer amplification gave estimated nucleated cell counts. The assay was immunoSEQ multiplex PCR, and TCRdb's table has in-frame clones only and misses some. V, J and clone size derive from that table, while D and trimming were established from the DNA sequence. Among about 160,000 clones, approximately 92% were seen once, and the ten largest hold 3.5% to 5%. The chain combines TRBV18 with TRBJ2-7; possibly TRBD2 for D (6 bases). The specimen sequenced was peripheral blood. This TCR came from a woman aged 45-65 years with acute or convalescent COVID-19. The CDR3 coding sequence is TGTGCCAGCTCACCTTCTAGCGTATACGAGCAGTACTTC. It yields the protein CASSPSSVYEQYF.